This T cell receptor beta chain was found in a study of T cell responses to AZD1222 COVID-19 vaccine. The length of the CDR3 is 12 residues. V lost 2 bases to trimming and J lost 7 bases, with 9 bases between them. Germline loops: CDR1 SGHKS, CDR2 YYEKEE (reference sequence). Some clones are missing from TCRdb's copy, which holds only in-frame ones; the method was immunoSEQ multiplex PCR. Altogether 150,000 to 250,000 clones are present, around 93% being singletons, with the ten largest covering more than 0.8%. The chain links TRBV5-5 to TRBJ1-1; no firm D call. The clonotype was recovered from an adult who received the AZD1222 COVID-19 vaccine. This specimen consisted of peripheral blood, obtained 28 days after the second AZD1222 dose. DNA of the CDR3: TGTGCCAGCAGCTTCGGGTCGGGTGAAGCTTTCTTT. It is translated as CASSFGSGEAFF.